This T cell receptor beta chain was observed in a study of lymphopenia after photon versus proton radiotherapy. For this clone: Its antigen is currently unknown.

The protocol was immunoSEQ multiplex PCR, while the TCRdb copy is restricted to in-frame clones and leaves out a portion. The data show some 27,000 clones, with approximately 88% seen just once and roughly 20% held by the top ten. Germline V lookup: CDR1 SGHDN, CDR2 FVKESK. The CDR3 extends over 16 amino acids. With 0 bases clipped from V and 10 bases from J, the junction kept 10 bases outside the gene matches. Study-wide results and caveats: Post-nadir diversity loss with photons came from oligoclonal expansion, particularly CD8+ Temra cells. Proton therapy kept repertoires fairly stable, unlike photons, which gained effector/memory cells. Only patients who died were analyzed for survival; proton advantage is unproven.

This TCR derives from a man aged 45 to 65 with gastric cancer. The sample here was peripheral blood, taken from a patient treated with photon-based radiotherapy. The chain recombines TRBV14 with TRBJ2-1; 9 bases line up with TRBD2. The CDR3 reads CASSQEVGAGGGEQFF. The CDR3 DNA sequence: TGTGCCAGCAGCCAAGAAGTAGGAGCGGGGGGAGGGGAGCAGTTCTTC.